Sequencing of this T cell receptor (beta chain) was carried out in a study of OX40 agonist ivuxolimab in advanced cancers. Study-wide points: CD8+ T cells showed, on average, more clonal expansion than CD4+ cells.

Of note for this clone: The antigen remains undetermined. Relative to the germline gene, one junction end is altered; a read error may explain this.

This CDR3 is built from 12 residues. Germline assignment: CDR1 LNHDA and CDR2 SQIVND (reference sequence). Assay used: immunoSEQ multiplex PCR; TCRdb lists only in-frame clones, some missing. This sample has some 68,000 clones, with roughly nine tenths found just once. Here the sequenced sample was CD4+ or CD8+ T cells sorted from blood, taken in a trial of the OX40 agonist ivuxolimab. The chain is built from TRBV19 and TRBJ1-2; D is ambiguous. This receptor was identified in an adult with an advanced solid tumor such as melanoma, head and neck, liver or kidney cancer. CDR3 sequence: CASSISRTRLAF. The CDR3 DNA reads TGTGCCAGTAGTATATCCAGGACCAGGCTAGCCTTC.